This T cell receptor beta chain emerged from a study of early T cells in non-severe SARS-CoV-2 infection. Regarding the study as a whole: VDJdb-based annotation leaned toward anti-spike CD8 responses and missed private and CD4 specificities.

The J segment lost 0 bases and the V segment lost 6 bases, leaving 4 bases of the junction unmatched. Germline assignment: CDR1 MNHEY and CDR2 SMNVEV (reference sequence). The CDR3 is 15 amino acids. This clonotype was counted a few times. Its antigen is not known. TCRdb ran MiXCR on the 5' RACE reads and lists one entry per CDR3 protein. The sample holds approximately 85,000 distinct CDR3 sequences, 9% to 15% seen once. Sequenced input: whole blood. The sequence came from an adult who was a healthcare worker with PCR-confirmed SARS-CoV-2 infection or an uninfected control (not recorded which). This chain connects TRBV27 to TRBJ2-3; 9 nucleotides match TRBD2. CDR3 region: CASRSGRPSTDTQYF. For the CDR3, the DNA is TGTGCCAGCAGAAGCGGGAGGCCAAGCACAGATACGCAGTATTTT.